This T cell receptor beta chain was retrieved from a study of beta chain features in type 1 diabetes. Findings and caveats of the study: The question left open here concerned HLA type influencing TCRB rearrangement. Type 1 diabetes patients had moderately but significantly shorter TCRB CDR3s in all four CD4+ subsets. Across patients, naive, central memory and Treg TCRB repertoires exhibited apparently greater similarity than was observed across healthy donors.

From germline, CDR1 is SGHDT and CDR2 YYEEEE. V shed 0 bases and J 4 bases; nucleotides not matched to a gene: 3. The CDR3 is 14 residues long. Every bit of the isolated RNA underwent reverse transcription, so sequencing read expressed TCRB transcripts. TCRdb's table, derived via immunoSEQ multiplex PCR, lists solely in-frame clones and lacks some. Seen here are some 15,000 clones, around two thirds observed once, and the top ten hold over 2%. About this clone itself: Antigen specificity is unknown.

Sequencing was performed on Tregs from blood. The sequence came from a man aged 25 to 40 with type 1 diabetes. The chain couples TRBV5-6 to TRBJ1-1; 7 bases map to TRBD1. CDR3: CASSLVAGGTEAFF. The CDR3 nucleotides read TGTGCCAGCAGCTTGGTCGCAGGGGGCACTGAAGCTTTCTTT.